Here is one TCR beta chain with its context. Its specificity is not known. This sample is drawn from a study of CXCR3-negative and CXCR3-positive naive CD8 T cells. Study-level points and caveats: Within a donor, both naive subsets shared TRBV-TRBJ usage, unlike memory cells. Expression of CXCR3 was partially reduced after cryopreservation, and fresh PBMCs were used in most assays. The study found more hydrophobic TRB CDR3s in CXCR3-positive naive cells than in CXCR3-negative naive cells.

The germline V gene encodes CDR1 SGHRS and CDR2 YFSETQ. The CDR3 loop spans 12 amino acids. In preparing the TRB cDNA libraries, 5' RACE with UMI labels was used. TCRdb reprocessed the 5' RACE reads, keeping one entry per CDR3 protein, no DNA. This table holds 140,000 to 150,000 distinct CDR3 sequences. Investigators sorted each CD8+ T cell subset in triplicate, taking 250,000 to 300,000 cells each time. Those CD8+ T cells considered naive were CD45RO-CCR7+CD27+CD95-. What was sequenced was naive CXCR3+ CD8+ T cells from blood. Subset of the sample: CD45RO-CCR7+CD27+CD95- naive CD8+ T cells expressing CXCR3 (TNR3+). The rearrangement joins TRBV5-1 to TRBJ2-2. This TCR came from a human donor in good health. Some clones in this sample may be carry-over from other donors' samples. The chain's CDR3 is CASSSSTGELFF.